The 20 T cell receptor beta chains listed next were all sequenced from one sample in a study of blood T cell repertoires in COVID-19. Libraries were prepared by immunoSEQ multiplex PCR; TCRdb keeps only in-frame clonotypes and omits some of them. The sample contains 250,000 to 350,000 clones, approximately 83% of which appear only once. Sequencing used peripheral blood. The origin of the receptors is a person aged 70 to 79 with COVID-19, enrolled during active disease.

The chain is built from TRBV4-1 and TRBJ1-4, with TRBD1 matching over 8 bases. J was trimmed by 7 bases and V by 4 bases; bases with no gene match: 8. CDR3 length: 15 amino acids. Germline-derived CDR1 and CDR2 are MGHRA and YSYEKL. This chain's CDR3 is CASSLWQGASEKLFF. The CDR3 DNA sequence: TGCGCCAGCAGCCTTTGGCAGGGGGCATCTGAAAAACTGTTTTTT.

The V gene is TRBV19, the J gene TRBJ2-5; TRBD1 matches 7 bases. Germline loops: CDR1 LNHDA, CDR2 SQIVND (reference sequence). The CDR3 extends over 13 amino acids. V gave up 6 bases and J gave up 1 base; unmatched junction bases: 2. The CDR3 sequence: CASRPGGQETQYF. The DNA of the CDR3 is TGTGCCAGTAGGCCAGGGGGCCAAGAGACCCAGTACTTC.

The rearrangement joins TRBV12-2 to TRBJ1-4. TRBV12-2 is assigned pseudogene status. This CDR3 has 15 residues. The DNA for the CDR3 is TGTGCAAGTCGCTTAAACGTGGCGGGAAGGGAAAAACTGTTTTTT. Translating gives CASRLNVAGREKLFF.

The chain employs TRBV11-3 and TRBJ1-2; 8 bases are shared with TRBD1. V lost 5 bases, J lost 8 bases, and 7 bases stayed unmatched. The germline V gene encodes CDR1 SGHNT and CDR2 YENEEA. The length of the CDR3 is 13 residues. CDR3 DNA sequence: TGTGCCAGCAGCCCGAGACAGGGGCAAGGCTACACCTTC. As protein: CASSPRQGQGYTF.

The V call is TRBV5-1, the J call TRBJ1-2, with 9 bases that match TRBD1. V lost 6 bases and J lost 8; bases outside the gene matches: 14. The CDR3 extends over 15 amino acids. Germline V gene lookup returns CDR1 SGHRS and CDR2 YFSETQ. The CDR3 reads CASTLIPGQGHGYTF. CDR3 nucleotide sequence: TGCGCCAGCACCCTGATCCCGGGACAGGGACACGGCTACACCTTC.

Turning to this clone: This sample also contains other DNA sequences that code for the same CDR3. V and J are TRBV5-1 and TRBJ1-4; D might be TRBD1 (5 bases). The CDR3 spans 13 residues. V was shortened by 0 bases and J by 5 bases, with 5 bases between the two germline ends. Germline values: CDR1 SGHRS, CDR2 YFSETQ. CDR3 amino acids: CASSLGGNEKLFF. The CDR3 DNA sequence: TGCGCCAGCAGCTTGGGGGGCAATGAAAAACTGTTTTTT.

CDR3 in DNA: TGTGCCAGCAGCTTGGGGACTTTACTAGGGTCACCCCTCCACTTT. Residues: CASSLGTLLGSPLHF. The chain recombines TRBV5-6 with TRBJ1-6; no definite D call. V gave up 0 bases and J gave up 10 bases, with 14 bases separating them. The length of the CDR3 is 15 residues. The germline V gene encodes CDR1 SGHDT and CDR2 YYEEEE.

The chain employs TRBV28 and TRBJ2-7; 7 bases fit TRBD1. Unmatched junction bases numbered 1, after V lost 2 bases and J lost 3 bases. This CDR3 contains 13 residues. The germline gives CDR1 MDHEN, CDR2 SYDVKM. This CDR3 is CASSLTGVYEQYF. The CDR3 DNA is TGTGCCAGCAGTTTAACAGGGGTCTACGAGCAGTACTTC.

The rearrangement links TRBV15 to TRBJ1-2, with no clear D. The germline CDR1 and CDR2 sequences are LNHNV and YYDKDF (reference sequence). CDR3 length equals 14 residues. Trimming shortened V by 0 bases and J by 7 bases, and 12 bases separated the two germline ends. This CDR3 is CATSRDRRPSGYTF. The CDR3 nucleotides read TGTGCCACCAGCAGAGACAGACGGCCTAGTGGCTACACCTTC.

CDR3 nucleotides: TGTGCCAGCAGTTTGGGGCGGGACACAGATACGCAGTATTTT. Its protein is CASSLGRDTDTQYF. This chain connects TRBV27 to TRBJ2-3; TRBD2 is a possible D gene (6 bases). Trimming shortened V by 3 bases and J by 2 bases, and 9 bases separated the two germline ends. This CDR3 has 14 residues. CDR1 and CDR2 (germline): MNHEY, SMNVEV (reference sequence).

The chain combines TRBV27 with TRBJ1-2; D remains unclear. Trimming took 2 bases from V and 2 from J, leaving 6 bases between them. The V gene's germline CDR1 is MNHEY and CDR2 SMNVEV (reference sequence). The CDR3 is made up of 13 amino acids. CDR3 DNA: TGTGCCAGCAGTTTACGCGAGAACTATGGCTACACCTTC. Protein sequence: CASSLRENYGYTF.

The J gene is TRBJ2-5, the V gene TRBV7-2; D possibly corresponds to TRBD2 (6 bases). The germline gives CDR1 SGHTA, CDR2 FQGNSA. V gave up 5 bases and J gave up 4 bases, with 11 bases separating them. This CDR3 is 13 amino acids long. The CDR3 coding sequence is TGTGCCAGCAGCCGGGGGTTTGGAGAGACCCAGTACTTC. Its translation is CASSRGFGETQYF.

Of note for this clone: At one boundary the junction diverges from the germline segment, which might be a read error. The chain links TRBV7-2 to TRBJ1-2, with unresolved D. The V gene's germline CDR1 is SGHTA and CDR2 FQGNSA. This CDR3 comprises 12 residues. CDR3 coding DNA: TGTGCCAGCAGCTTAGACACAGTACAACAACTCTTC. This encodes CASSLDTVQQLF.

V is TRBV3-1 (or the pseudogene TRBV3-2) and J is TRBJ2-7; 7 bases are shared with TRBD2. From germline, CDR1 is LGHDT and CDR2 YNNKEL (reference sequence). The V segment lost 3 bases and the J segment 2 bases; nucleotides outside the gene matches: 7. This CDR3 comprises 15 residues. As DNA, the CDR3 is TGTGCCAGCAGCCAGGGACTAACCCTAACCTACGAGCAGTACTTC. It translates to CASSQGLTLTYEQYF.

The chain has TRBV5-6 and TRBJ2-4, with 14 bases identical to TRBD2. V trimming: 4 bases; J trimming: 8 bases; junction bases outside the gene matches: 8. CDR1 and CDR2 (germline): SGHDT, YYEEEE. The CDR3 sequence is 16 residues long. CDR3 in DNA: TGTGCCAGCAGCGTCTCCGGGACTAGCGGGGGATACATTCAGTACTTC. Its protein is CASSVSGTSGGYIQYF.

This chain links TRBV24-1 with TRBJ2-1; D is perhaps TRBD2 (6 bases). CDR1 is KGHDR, CDR2 SFDVKD, per germline. The CDR3 has 15 amino acids. The V end was cut by 4 bases, the J end by 5 bases, with 14 bases between. CDR3 nucleotide sequence: TGTGCCACCAGTGACCCCCGGGAGCCAAACAATGAGCAGTTCTTC. It specifies CATSDPREPNNEQFF.

This clone was detected once. V gene TRBV2 combines with J gene TRBJ2-3; D is unclear. The CDR3 contains 11 residues. Germline V lookup: CDR1 SNHLY, CDR2 FYNNEI. V shed 7 bases and J shed 2 bases, with 4 bases lying between them. CDR3 nucleotides: TGTGCCAGCACCTTCACAGATACGCAGTATTTT. Its protein is CASTFTDTQYF.

The V call is TRBV11-2, the J call TRBJ1-3, with D perhaps TRBD1 (6 bases). Per the germline V gene, CDR1 is SGHAT and CDR2 is FQNNGV. Trimming shortened V by 4 bases and J by 2 bases, and 9 bases separated the two germline ends. CDR3 length equals 14 residues. The CDR3 coding sequence is TGTGCCAGCAGCTCGAGACAGGCTGGAAACACCATATATTTT. Amino acids: CASSSRQAGNTIYF. The full variable domain, with the rest looked up from reference TRBV11-2 and TRBJ1-3, is EAGVAQSPRYKIIEKRQSVAFWCNPISGHATLYWYQQILGQGPKLLIQFQNNGVVDDSQLPKDRFSAERLKGVDSTLKIQPAKLEDSAVYLCASSSRQAGNTIYFGEGSWLTVV.

This sequence joins TRBV28 and TRBJ1-5, with 8 bases matching TRBD1. Losses at the gene ends were 3 bases for V and 6 bases for J; bases not matched to a gene: 4. Germline lookup yields CDR1 MDHEN and CDR2 SYDVKM. CDR3 size: 14 residues. The DNA for the CDR3 is TGTGCCAGCAGTTTGGACAGGGTTAGTCAGCCCCAGCATTTT. This translates into CASSLDRVSQPQHF.

The chain employs TRBV6-5 and TRBJ2-3; no reliable D call. This CDR3 is 14 amino acids long. Germline CDR1 and CDR2: MNHEY and SVGAGI. V was shortened by 3 bases and J by 0 bases, with 7 bases between the two germline ends. The CDR3 DNA reads as TGTGCCAGCAGTTATCTCTACAGCACAGATACGCAGTATTTT. Protein: CASSYLYSTDTQYF.